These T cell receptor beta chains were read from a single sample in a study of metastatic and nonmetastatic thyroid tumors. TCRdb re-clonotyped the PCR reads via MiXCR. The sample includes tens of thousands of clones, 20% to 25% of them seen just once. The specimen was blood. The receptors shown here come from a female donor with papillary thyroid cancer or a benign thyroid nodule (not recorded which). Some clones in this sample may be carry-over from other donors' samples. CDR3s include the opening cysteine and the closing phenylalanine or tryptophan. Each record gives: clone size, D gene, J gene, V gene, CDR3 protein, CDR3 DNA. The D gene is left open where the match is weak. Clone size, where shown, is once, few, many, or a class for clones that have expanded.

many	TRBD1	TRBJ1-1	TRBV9	CASSVGNSGTANTEAFF	TGTGCCAGCAGCGTAGGGAACTCCGGGACAGCGAACACTGAAGCTTTCTTT
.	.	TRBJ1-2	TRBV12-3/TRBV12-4	CATSPGATRGYTF	TGTGCCACCTCCCCGGGGGCGACGAGGGGCTACACCTTC
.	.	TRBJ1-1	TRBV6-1	CASKKGTEAFF	TGTGCCAGTAAAAAGGGCACTGAAGCTTTCTTT
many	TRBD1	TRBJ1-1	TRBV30	CAWRPRTGRGFF	TGTGCCTGGAGACCGAGGACAGGTCGGGGTTTCTTT
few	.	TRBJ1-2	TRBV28	CASRPHDGYTF	TGTGCCAGCAGGCCTCATGACGGCTACACCTTC
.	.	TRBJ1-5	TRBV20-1	CSARSSNQPQHF	TGCAGTGCTAGAAGCAGCAATCAGCCCCAGCATTTT
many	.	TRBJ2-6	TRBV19	CASSNLRQSGNVLTF	TGTGCCAGTAGTAACTTACGACAGAGTGGAAACGTCCTGACTTTC
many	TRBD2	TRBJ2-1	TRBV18	CASSPGLAGVFGNEQFF	TGTGCCAGCTCACCCGGACTAGCGGGAGTGTTTGGCAATGAGCAGTTCTTC
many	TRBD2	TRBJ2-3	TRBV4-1	CASSQGLLAGGRATDTQYF	TGCGCCAGCAGCCAAGGTTTACTAGCGGGGGGCCGGGCCACAGATACGCAGTATTTT
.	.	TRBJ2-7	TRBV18	CASSPTGAAGEQYF	TGTGCCAGCTCACCAACGGGGGCAGCGGGGGAGCAGTACTTC
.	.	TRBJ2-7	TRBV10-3	CAISGSGSYEQYF	TGTGCCATCAGTGGGTCCGGATCCTACGAGCAGTACTTC
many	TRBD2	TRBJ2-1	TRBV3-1	CASSQDFGGGNYNEQFF	TGTGCCAGCAGCCAAGATTTTGGCGGGGGTAACTACAATGAGCAGTTCTTC
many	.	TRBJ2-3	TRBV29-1	CSVEDLPPTDTQYF	TGCAGCGTTGAAGATCTCCCGCCGACAGATACGCAGTATTTT
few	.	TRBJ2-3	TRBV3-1	CASSQLRPSTDTQYF	TGTGCCAGCAGCCAATTACGACCTAGCACAGATACGCAGTATTTT
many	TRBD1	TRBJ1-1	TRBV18	CASSPRTGEFGNTEAFF	TGTGCCAGCTCACCCCGGACAGGGGAGTTCGGAAACACTGAAGCTTTCTTT
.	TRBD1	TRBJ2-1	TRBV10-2	CASDGTGKNEQFF	TGCGCCAGCGACGGGACAGGGAAGAATGAGCAGTTCTTC
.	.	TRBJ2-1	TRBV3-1	CASSQARAYYNEQFF	TGTGCCAGCAGCCAAGCAAGAGCCTACTACAATGAGCAGTTCTTC
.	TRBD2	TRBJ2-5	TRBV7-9	CASSSGTTAETQYF	TGTGCCAGCAGCTCCGGGACTACCGCAGAGACCCAGTACTTC
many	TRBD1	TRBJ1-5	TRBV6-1	CASSERAGTGSQPQHF	TGTGCCAGCAGTGAAAGGGCCGGGACAGGGAGTCAGCCCCAGCATTTT
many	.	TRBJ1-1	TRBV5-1	CASSRDAGGSEAFF	TGCGCCAGCAGCCGAGACGCCGGAGGGTCTGAAGCTTTCTTT
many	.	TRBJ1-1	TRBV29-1	CSVYHMNTEAFF	TGCAGCGTTTATCATATGAACACTGAAGCTTTCTTT
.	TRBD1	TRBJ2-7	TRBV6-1	CASTGTGLGEQYF	TGTGCCAGCACCGGGACAGGGTTGGGCGAGCAGTACTTC
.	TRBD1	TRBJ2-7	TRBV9	CASSPSDRIHEQYF	TGTGCCAGCAGCCCATCGGACAGGATCCACGAGCAGTACTTC
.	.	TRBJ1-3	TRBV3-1	CASSHRSGGHNTIYF	TGTGCCAGCAGCCATCGGAGCGGGGGGCATAACACCATATATTTT
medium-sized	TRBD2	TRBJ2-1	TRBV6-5	CASSPGDPRGGENEQFF	TGTGCCAGCAGTCCAGGGGACCCACGGGGGGGCGAGAATGAGCAGTTCTTC
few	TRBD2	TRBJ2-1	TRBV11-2	CASSGETSGINNEQFF	TGTGCCAGCAGCGGGGAGACTAGCGGAATAAACAATGAGCAGTTCTTC
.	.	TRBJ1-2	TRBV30	CAWSKQIGDYGYTF	TGTGCCTGGAGTAAGCAAATTGGGGACTATGGCTACACCTTC
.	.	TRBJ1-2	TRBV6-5	CASSLDPGDYGYTF	TGTGCCAGCAGCTTAGATCCGGGGGACTATGGCTACACCTTC
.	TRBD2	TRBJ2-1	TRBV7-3	CASSLTSGGAFYNEQFF	TGTGCCAGCAGCTTAACTAGCGGGGGGGCTTTCTACAATGAGCAGTTCTTC
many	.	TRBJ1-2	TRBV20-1	CSARDRKGGNYGYTF	TGCAGTGCTAGAGATCGGAAAGGGGGGAACTATGGCTACACCTTC
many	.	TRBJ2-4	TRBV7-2	CASSLVSGDAKNIQYF	TGTGCCAGCAGCTTAGTGTCAGGGGATGCCAAAAACATTCAGTACTTC
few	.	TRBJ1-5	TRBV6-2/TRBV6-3	CASSQKQTAIGNQPQHF	TGTGCCAGCAGCCAAAAACAGACAGCGATCGGCAATCAGCCCCAGCATTTT
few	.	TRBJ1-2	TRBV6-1	CASRNSNYGYTF	TGTGCCAGCAGAAACAGTAACTATGGCTACACCTTC
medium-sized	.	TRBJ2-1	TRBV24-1	CATSDFQAAQFF	TGTGCCACCAGTGATTTTCAGGCAGCGCAGTTCTTC
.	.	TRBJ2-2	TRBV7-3	CASSSSGPTGELFF	TGTGCCAGCAGCTCCTCGGGGCCCACCGGGGAGCTGTTTTTT
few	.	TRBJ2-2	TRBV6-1	CASSRTTGTNTGELFF	TGTGCCAGCAGTCGCACGACAGGAACGAACACCGGGGAGCTGTTTTTT
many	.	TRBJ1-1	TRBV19	CASSTDSGSEAFF	TGTGCCAGTAGTACCGACAGTGGATCTGAAGCTTTCTTT
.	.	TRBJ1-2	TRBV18	CASSRAENYGYTF	TGTGCCAGCTCCCGGGCAGAAAACTATGGCTACACCTTC
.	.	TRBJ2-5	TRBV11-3	CASSQGVTEETQYF	TGTGCCAGCAGCCAAGGCGTGACTGAAGAGACCCAGTACTTC
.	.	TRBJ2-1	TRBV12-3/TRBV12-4	CASSLRGPVDEQFF	TGTGCCAGCAGTTTGAGAGGGCCAGTGGATGAGCAGTTCTTC
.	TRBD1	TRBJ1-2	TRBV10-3	CAISEPSDRAHGYTF	TGTGCCATCAGTGAGCCCAGCGACAGGGCGCATGGCTACACCTTC
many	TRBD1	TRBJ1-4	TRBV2	CASRKGAGEEKLFF	TGTGCCAGCAGAAAGGGGGCTGGGGAGGAAAAACTGTTTTTT
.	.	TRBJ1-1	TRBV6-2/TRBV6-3	CASTFLRSNTEAFF	TGTGCCAGCACCTTTCTGCGGTCGAACACTGAAGCTTTCTTT
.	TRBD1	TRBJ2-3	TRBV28	CASSPGQAFLYNTDTQYF	TGTGCCAGCAGTCCCGGACAGGCCTTCCTCTATAACACAGATACGCAGTATTTT
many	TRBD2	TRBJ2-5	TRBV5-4	CASSSKGLAGQETQYF	TGTGCCAGCAGCTCCAAGGGCCTAGCGGGCCAAGAGACCCAGTACTTC
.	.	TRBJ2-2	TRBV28	CASSQDYRRAATGELFF	TGTGCCAGCAGCCAAGATTATCGGAGGGCCGCGACCGGGGAGCTGTTTTTT
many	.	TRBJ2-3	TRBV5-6	CASSWDISTDTQYF	TGTGCCAGCAGCTGGGATATTAGCACAGATACGCAGTATTTT
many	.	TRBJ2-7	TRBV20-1	CSARDVGSSYEQYF	TGCAGTGCTAGAGATGTGGGCAGCTCCTACGAGCAGTACTTC
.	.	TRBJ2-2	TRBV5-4	CASSSQGRVAGELFF	TGTGCCAGCAGCAGCCAGGGAAGGGTGGCCGGGGAGCTGTTTTTT
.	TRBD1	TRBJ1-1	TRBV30	CAWRTIGGQGTEAFF	TGTGCCTGGAGGACAATCGGGGGACAGGGAACTGAAGCTTTCTTT
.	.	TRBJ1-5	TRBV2	CASSAGHDNHPQHF	TGTGCCAGCAGTGCTGGTCATGACAATCATCCCCAGCATTTT
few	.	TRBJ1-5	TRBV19	CASSIWPGKPPQHF	TGTGCCAGTAGTATTTGGCCGGGAAAACCGCCCCAGCATTTT
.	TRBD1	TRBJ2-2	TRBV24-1	CATTGQGNTGELFF	TGTGCCACCACTGGACAGGGGAACACCGGGGAGCTGTTTTTT
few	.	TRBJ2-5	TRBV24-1	CATSDGGAPEETQYF	TGTGCCACCAGCGATGGCGGGGCCCCTGAAGAGACCCAGTACTTC
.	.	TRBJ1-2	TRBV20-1	CSARPLSYNAYTF	TGCAGTGCTAGACCCCTCTCGTATAATGCCTACACCTTC
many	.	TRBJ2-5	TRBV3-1	CASSPAPHGTQYF	TGTGCCAGCAGCCCTGCACCCCATGGGACCCAGTACTTC
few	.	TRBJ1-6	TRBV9	CASSVDPDSPLHF	TGTGCCAGCAGCGTAGACCCCGACTCACCCCTCCACTTT
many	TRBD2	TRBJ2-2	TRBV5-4	CASSLAGPQGGELFF	TGTGCCAGCAGCTTAGCGGGACCCCAAGGGGGGGAGCTGTTTTTT
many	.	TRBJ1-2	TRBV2	CASTPTASGGLYGYTF	TGTGCCAGCACCCCTACCGCCTCGGGGGGATTGTATGGCTACACCTTC
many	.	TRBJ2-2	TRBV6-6	CASSYQGIGELFF	TGTGCCAGCAGTTACCAAGGGATCGGGGAGCTGTTTTTT